These T cell receptor beta chains were read from a single sample in a study of PD-L1 blockade in urothelial cancer. Profiling relied on immunoSEQ multiplex PCR, and the TCRdb table lists in-frame clones only, not all of them. Of about 38,000 clones listed, approximately 86% were seen once; the top ten hold roughly a quarter. Sample: PBMCs, taken around atezolizumab (anti-PD-L1) treatment. Receptors were obtained from a man in his fifties or sixties with urothelial cancer. Each CDR3 is given with its conserved first and last residue. The order of the fields is D gene, J gene, clone size, V gene, CDR3 protein, CDR3 DNA. A D gene is named only where the DNA matches it firmly. The size of a clone is reported for some rows only, either as once, few or many, or as a class for expanded clones.

- | TRBJ2-3 | few | TRBV7-9 | CASSPLRPDTQYF | TGTGCCAGCAGCCCCCTGAGGCCAGATACGCAGTATTTT
- | TRBJ1-1 | - | TRBV6-5 | CASRGGLRNTEAFF | TGTGCCAGCAGGGGGGGACTTAGGAACACTGAAGCTTTCTTT
- | TRBJ2-2 | - | TRBV27 | CASSPIGGPVSGELFF | TGTGCCAGCAGTCCAATCGGGGGTCCGGTATCCGGGGAGCTGTTTTTT
- | TRBJ1-5 | few | TRBV15 | CATSRDAPGQVQPQHF | TGTGCCACCAGCAGAGATGCACCGGGACAAGTCCAGCCCCAGCATTTT
- | TRBJ1-1 | - | TRBV1 | CTSSQGDRGGYTEAFF | TGCACCAGCAGCCAAGGAGACAGGGGCGGGTACACTGAAGCTTTCTTT
- | TRBJ1-1 | - | TRBV6-1 | CASITEVGTEAFF | TGTGCCAGCATCACTGAGGTCGGCACTGAAGCTTTCTTT
TRBD1 | TRBJ2-2 | - | TRBV7-2 | CASSFGQGNTGELFF | TGTGCCAGCAGCTTCGGACAGGGTAACACCGGGGAGCTGTTTTTT
TRBD1 | TRBJ1-1 | - | TRBV11-2 | CASSLSNRGGTEAFF | TGTGCCAGCAGCTTATCGAACAGGGGAGGCACTGAAGCTTTCTTT
- | TRBJ2-7 | - | TRBV29-1 | CSVLGSTYEQYF | TGCAGCGTTCTCGGGTCAACCTACGAGCAGTACTTC
TRBD1 | TRBJ1-5 | - | TRBV30 | CAWSARGYDQPQHF | TGTGCCTGGAGTGCCAGGGGGTACGATCAGCCCCAGCATTTT
- | TRBJ1-2 | - | TRBV15 | CATSRRREGYTF | TGTGCCACCAGCAGACGAAGGGAGGGCTACACCTTC
TRBD1 | TRBJ2-7 | - | TRBV6-1 | CASSAVPGQSYEQYF | TGTGCCAGCAGTGCAGTACCGGGACAGAGCTACGAGCAGTACTTC
TRBD2 | TRBJ2-1 | - | TRBV27 | CASGSRLAGGGYNEQFF | TGTGCCAGCGGATCTAGACTAGCGGGGGGGGGTTACAATGAGCAGTTCTTC
- | TRBJ1-1 | - | TRBV7-9 | CASSEGKGIGRNTEAFF | TGTGCCAGCAGCGAGGGTAAGGGTATAGGGCGGAACACTGAAGCTTTCTTT
- | TRBJ1-1 | - | TRBV19 | CASSILGSMGTEAFF | TGTGCCAGTAGTATCTTGGGGAGTATGGGCACTGAAGCTTTCTTT
- | TRBJ1-2 | - | TRBV6-6 | CASSPTALGGYTF | TGTGCCAGCAGTCCGACAGCCTTGGGTGGCTACACCTTC
- | TRBJ1-2 | - | TRBV30 | CAWSPATGSSGYGYTF | TGTGCCTGGAGCCCCGCGACCGGGAGTAGTGGCTATGGCTACACCTTC
- | TRBJ2-2 | - | TRBV7-8 | CASRFFAGTNTGELFF | TGTGCCAGCAGGTTTTTCGCGGGAACGAACACCGGGGAGCTGTTTTTT
- | TRBJ1-4 | - | TRBV5-6 | CASSLMGQGNEKLFF | TGTGCCAGCAGCTTGATGGGGCAGGGTAATGAAAAACTGTTTTTT
- | TRBJ1-6 | - | TRBV6-4 | CASSTTGFGNSPLHF | TGTGCCAGCAGTACCACAGGGTTCGGGAATTCACCCCTCCACTTT